This T cell receptor beta chain was found in a study of cytomegalovirus exposure and HLA in healthy donors. On this clone: The target antigen is unknown.

Germline CDR1 reads MDHEN; CDR2 reads SYDVKM. The V end lost 2 bases, the J end lost 7 bases, and 14 bases lay between the germline ends. The CDR3 spans 14 residues. Points from the study as a whole: Among TCR beta chains, those listed as cytomegalovirus-associated numbered approximately 150.

The repertoire was sequenced with immunoSEQ multiplex PCR; TCRdb's copy has only in-frame clones and lacks some. The profile shows 250,000 to 350,000 clones, 75% to 90% of them singletons. Sequences were obtained from PBMCs. The TCR originated in a woman aged 30 to 39 in good health and CMV-seropositive. The J gene is TRBJ1-1, the V gene TRBV28, with D possibly being TRBD1 (5 bases). DNA for the CDR3: TGTGCCAGCAGTTTAGGGGCCCCCTCCTTTGAAGCTTTCTTT. Translating gives CASSLGAPSFEAFF.